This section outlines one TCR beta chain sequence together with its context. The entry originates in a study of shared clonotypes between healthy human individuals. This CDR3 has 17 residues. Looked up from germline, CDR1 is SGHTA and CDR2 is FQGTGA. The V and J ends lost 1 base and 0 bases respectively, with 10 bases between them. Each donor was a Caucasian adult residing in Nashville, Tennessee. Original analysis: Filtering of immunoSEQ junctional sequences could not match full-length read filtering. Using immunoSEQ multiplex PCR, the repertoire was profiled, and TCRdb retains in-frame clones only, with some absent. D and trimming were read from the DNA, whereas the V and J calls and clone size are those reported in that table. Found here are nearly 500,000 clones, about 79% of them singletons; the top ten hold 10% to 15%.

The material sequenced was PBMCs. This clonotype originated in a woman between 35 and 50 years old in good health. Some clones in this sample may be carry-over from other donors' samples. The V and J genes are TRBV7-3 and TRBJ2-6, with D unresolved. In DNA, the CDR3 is TGTGCCAGCAGCTTAAGAGGCTCCAACTCTGGGGCCAACGTCCTGACTTTC. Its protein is CASSLRGSNSGANVLTF.